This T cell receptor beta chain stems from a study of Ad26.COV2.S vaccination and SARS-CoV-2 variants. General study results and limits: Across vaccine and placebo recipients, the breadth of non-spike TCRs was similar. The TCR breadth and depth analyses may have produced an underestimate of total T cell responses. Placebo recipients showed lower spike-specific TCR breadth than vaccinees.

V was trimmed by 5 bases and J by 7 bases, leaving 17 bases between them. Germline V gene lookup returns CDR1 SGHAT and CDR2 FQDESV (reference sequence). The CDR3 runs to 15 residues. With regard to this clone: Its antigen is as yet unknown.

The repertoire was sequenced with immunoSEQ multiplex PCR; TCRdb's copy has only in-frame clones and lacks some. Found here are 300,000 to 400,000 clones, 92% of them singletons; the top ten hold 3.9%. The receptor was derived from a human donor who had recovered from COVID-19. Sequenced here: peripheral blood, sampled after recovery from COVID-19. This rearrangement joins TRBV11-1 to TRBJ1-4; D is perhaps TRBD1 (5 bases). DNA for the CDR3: TGTGCCAGCAGCGGGGCTGGGGAAGGGAGTGAAAAACTGTTTTTT. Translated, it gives CASSGAGEGSEKLFF.